This TCR beta chain appears in the sequencing data of a study of cytomegalovirus exposure and HLA in healthy donors. Assay: immunoSEQ multiplex PCR; the TCRdb copy retains only in-frame clones and omits some. The sample consists of about 160,000 clones, roughly nine tenths of them appearing once. On this clone itself: Its specificity is unknown.

The germline CDR1 and CDR2 sequences are SGHTA and FQGNSA. The J segment lost 0 bases and the V segment lost 2 bases, leaving 6 bases of the junction unmatched. The CDR3 spans 16 residues. Overall study findings and caveats: Most TCR sequences showed up rarely, but some public TCRs showed up in many donors. In a later analysis, first-cohort TCR clusters were found to tend to co-occur in the 100 to 150 validation repertoires.

Sequencing was performed on PBMCs. The source of this sequence is a woman aged 18-35 years in good health and CMV-seropositive. This rearrangement joins TRBV7-2 to TRBJ1-2; 7 bases map to TRBD1. CDR3 region: CASSLYRDSPNYGYTF. CDR3 nucleotide sequence: TGTGCCAGCAGCTTATACCGGGACAGCCCTAACTATGGCTACACCTTC. The full variable domain, in which reference TRBV7-2 and TRBJ1-2 provide the parts outside the CDR3, is GAGVSQSPSNKVTEKGKDVELRCDPISGHTALYWYRQSLGQGLEFLIYFQGNSAPDKSGLPSDRFSAERTGGSVSTLTIQRTQQEDSAVYLCASSLYRDSPNYGYTFGSGTRLTVV.